This T cell receptor beta chain was captured in a study of T cell repertoires in cytomegalovirus infection. Whole-study context: An indication of both CMV infection and matching HLA type came from public TCR beta signatures.

TCRdb independently ran MiXCR on the reads; one entry per CDR3 protein. The sample includes hundreds of thousands of distinct CDR3 sequences, under 40% of them seen just once. CDR3 size: 15 residues. Germline values: CDR1 SGHDT, CDR2 YYEEEE. V was pared by 4 bases and J by 0 bases, with 11 bases between. Material: PBMCs. The chain combines TRBV5-6 with TRBJ2-1; tentative D call: TRBD1 (7 bases). The clonotype comes from a human donor in good health (CMV status not recorded). Some clones in this sample may be carry-over from other donors' samples. The CDR3 here is CASSGGTVSYNEQFF. The CDR3 DNA reads TGTGCCAGCAGCGGAGGGACAGTCTCCTACAATGAGCAGTTCTTC. Full variable domain (remainder filled in from reference TRBV5-6 and TRBJ2-1): DAGVTQSPTHLIKTRGQQVTLRCSPKSGHDTVSWYQQALGQGPQFIFQYYEEEERQRGNFPDRFSGHQFPNYSSELNVNALLLGDSALYLCASSGGTVSYNEQFFGPGTRLTVL.